This T cell receptor (beta chain) was found in a study of blood T cell repertoires in COVID-19. Profiled with immunoSEQ multiplex PCR; TCRdb holds only in-frame clones, not every one. Of 150,000 to 200,000 clones in the sample, roughly 84% are singletons; the top ten hold roughly 15%. Per the germline V gene, CDR1 is MDHEN and CDR2 is SYDVKM. This CDR3 is 15 amino acids long. Trimming left V 6 bases short and J 4 bases short, with 16 bases between. The rearrangement links TRBV28 to TRBJ2-1; possible D gene TRBD2, 5 bases. Material: peripheral blood. The source of this sequence is a woman in her 70s with COVID-19, enrolled during active disease. The DNA of the CDR3 is TGTGCCAGCAGGGAGGACCTAGGGTTTTACAATGAGCAGTTCTTC. Translating gives CASREDLGFYNEQFF.